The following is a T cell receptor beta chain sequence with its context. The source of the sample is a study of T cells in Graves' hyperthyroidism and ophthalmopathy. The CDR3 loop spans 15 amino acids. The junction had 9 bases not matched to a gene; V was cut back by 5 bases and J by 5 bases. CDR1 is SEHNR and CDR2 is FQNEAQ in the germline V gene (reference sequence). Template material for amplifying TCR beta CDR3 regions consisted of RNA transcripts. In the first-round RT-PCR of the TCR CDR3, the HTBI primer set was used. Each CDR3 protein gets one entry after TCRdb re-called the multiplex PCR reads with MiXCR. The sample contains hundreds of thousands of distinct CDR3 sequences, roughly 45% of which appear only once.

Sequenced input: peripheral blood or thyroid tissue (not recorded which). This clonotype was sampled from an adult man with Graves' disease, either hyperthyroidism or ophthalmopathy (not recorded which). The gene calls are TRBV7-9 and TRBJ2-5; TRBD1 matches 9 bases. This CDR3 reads CASSTYTGGRETQYF. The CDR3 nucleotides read TGTGCCAGCAGCACCTATACAGGGGGCCGGGAGACCCAGTACTTC.